This T cell receptor (beta chain) derives from a study of cytomegalovirus exposure and HLA in healthy donors. The PCR contained 60 Vbeta and 13 Jbeta primers. Sequencing was performed with immunoSEQ multiplex PCR; in TCRdb, only in-frame clones are kept and a portion is missing. The repertoire holds approximately 80,000 clones, roughly 61% seen once, with about 15% in the top ten. The CDR3 has 15 amino acids. Germline CDR1 SGHDT, CDR2 YYEEEE. The V and J ends lost 5 bases and 4 bases, in that order; junction bases with no gene match: 11. This clone was observed a handful of times. The chain uses TRBV5-6 and TRBJ2-7; TRBD1 agrees at 8 bases. The sequenced material came from PBMCs. This TCR was sampled from a woman between 40 and 55 years old in good health and CMV-seropositive. The CDR3 DNA reads TGTGCCAGCAGTTTCTGGACAGGGCGCTATTACGAGCAGTACTTC. Translating it yields CASSFWTGRYYEQYF.